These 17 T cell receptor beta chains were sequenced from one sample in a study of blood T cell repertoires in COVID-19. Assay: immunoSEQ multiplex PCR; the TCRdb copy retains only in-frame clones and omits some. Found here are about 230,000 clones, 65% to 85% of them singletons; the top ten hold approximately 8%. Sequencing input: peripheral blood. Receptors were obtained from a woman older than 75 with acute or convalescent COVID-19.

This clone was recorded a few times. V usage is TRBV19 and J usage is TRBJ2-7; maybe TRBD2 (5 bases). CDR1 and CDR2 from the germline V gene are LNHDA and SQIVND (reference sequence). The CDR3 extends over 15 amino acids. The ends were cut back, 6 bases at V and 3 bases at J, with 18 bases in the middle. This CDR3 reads CASRSKEASIYEQYF. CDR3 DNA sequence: TGTGCCAGTAGGTCTAAGGAGGCGAGCATCTACGAGCAGTACTTC.

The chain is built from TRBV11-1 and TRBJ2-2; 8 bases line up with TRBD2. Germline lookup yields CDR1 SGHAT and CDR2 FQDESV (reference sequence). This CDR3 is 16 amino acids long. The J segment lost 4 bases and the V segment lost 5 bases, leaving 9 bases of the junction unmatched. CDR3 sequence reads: CASSLLAGQFTGELFF. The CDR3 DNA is TGTGCCAGCAGCCTATTAGCGGGACAATTCACCGGGGAGCTGTTTTTT.

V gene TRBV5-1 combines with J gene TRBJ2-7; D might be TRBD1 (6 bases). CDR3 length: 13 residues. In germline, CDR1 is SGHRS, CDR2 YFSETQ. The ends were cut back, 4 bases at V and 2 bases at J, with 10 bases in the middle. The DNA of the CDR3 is TGCGCCAGCAGCCTACAGGGTACCTACGAGCAGTACTTC. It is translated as CASSLQGTYEQYF.

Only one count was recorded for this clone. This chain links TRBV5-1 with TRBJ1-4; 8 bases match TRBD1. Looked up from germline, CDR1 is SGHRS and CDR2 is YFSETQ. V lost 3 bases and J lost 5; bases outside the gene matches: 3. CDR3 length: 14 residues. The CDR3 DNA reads TGCGCCAGCAGCTCGGACAGGGCAAATGAAAAACTGTTTTTT. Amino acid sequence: CASSSDRANEKLFF. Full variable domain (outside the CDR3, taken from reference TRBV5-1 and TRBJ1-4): KAGVTQTPRYLIKTRGQQVTLSCSPISGHRSVSWYQQTPGQGLQFLFEYFSETQRNKGNFPGRFSGRQFSNSRSEMNVSTLELGDSALYLCASSSDRANEKLFFGSGTQLSVL.

The CDR3 DNA is TGTGCCAGCAGCTTAGGCGGGACAGGGGTCGGGCGAAGCAATCAGCCCCAGCATTTT. It codes for CASSLGGTGVGRSNQPQHF. The chain employs TRBV7-2 and TRBJ1-5, with 10 bases fitting TRBD1. Germline CDR1 SGHTA, CDR2 FQGNSA. Trimming took 1 base from V and 1 from J; bases not matched to a gene: 10. This CDR3 has 19 amino acids.

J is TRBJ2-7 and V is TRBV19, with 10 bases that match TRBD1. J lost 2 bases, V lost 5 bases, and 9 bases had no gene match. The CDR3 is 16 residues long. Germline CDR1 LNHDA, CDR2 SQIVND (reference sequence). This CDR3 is CASSPGQGFGAYEQYF. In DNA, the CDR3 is TGTGCCAGTAGTCCGGGACAGGGGTTCGGAGCCTACGAGCAGTACTTC.

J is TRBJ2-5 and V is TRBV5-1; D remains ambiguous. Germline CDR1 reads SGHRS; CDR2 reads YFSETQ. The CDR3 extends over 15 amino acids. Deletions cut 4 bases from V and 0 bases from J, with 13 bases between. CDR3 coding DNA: TGCGCCAGCAGCGCCGACAACTTGAACCAAGAGACCCAGTACTTC. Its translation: CASSADNLNQETQYF.

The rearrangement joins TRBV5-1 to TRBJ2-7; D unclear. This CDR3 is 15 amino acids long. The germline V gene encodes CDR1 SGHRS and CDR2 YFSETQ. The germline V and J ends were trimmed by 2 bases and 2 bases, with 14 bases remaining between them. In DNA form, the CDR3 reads TGCGCCAGCAGCTTTCAAGCAGGCTTAACCTACGAGCAGTACTTC. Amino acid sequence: CASSFQAGLTYEQYF.

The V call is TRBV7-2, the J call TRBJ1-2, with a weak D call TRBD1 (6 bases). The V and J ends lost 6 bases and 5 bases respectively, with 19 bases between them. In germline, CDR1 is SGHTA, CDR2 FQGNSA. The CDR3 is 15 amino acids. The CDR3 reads CASRPRGGPRYGYTF. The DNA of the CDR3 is TGTGCCAGCAGACCCCGGGGGGGGCCGAGATATGGCTACACCTTC. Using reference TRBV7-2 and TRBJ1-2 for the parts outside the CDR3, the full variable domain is GAGVSQSPSNKVTEKGKDVELRCDPISGHTALYWYRQSLGQGLEFLIYFQGNSAPDKSGLPSDRFSAERTGGSVSTLTIQRTQQEDSAVYLCASRPRGGPRYGYTFGSGTRLTVV.

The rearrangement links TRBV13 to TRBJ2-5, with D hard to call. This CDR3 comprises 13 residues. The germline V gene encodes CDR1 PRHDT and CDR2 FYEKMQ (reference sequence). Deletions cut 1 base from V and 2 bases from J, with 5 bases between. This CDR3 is CASSLDQQETQYF. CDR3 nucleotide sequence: TGTGCCAGCAGCTTAGATCAGCAAGAGACCCAGTACTTC.

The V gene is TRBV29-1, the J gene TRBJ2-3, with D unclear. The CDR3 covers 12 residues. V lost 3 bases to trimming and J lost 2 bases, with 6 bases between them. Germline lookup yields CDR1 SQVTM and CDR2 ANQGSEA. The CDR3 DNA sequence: TGCAGCGTTGATCCTAACACAGATACGCAGTATTTT. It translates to CSVDPNTDTQYF.

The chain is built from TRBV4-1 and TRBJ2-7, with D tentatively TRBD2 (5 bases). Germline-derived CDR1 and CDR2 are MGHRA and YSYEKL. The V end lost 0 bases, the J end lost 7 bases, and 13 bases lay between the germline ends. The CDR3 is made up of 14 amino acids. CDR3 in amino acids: CASSQESLAREQYF. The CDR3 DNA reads TGCGCCAGCAGCCAAGAGAGCCTAGCTAGGGAGCAGTACTTC.

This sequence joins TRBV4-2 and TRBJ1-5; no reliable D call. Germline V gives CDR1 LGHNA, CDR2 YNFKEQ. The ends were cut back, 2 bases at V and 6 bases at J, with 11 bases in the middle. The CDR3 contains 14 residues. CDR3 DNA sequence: TGTGCCAGCAGCCAACCGGAGGGTGGTCAGCCCCAGCATTTT. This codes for CASSQPEGGQPQHF.

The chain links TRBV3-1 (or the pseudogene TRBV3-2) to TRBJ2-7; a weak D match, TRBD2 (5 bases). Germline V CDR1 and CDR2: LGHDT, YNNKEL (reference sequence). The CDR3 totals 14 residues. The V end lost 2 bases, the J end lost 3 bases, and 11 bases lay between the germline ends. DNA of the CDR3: TGTGCCAGCAGCCAATTTAGGGAGAACTACGAGCAGTACTTC. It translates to CASSQFRENYEQYF.

The DNA of the CDR3 is TGTGCCAGCAGCGACTTAGATCGGGATTCACCCCTCCACTTT. Amino acid sequence: CASSDLDRDSPLHF. The gene calls are TRBV5-6 and TRBJ1-6; no definite D call. V gave up 4 bases and J gave up 8 bases, with 13 bases separating them. Germline V gene lookup returns CDR1 SGHDT and CDR2 YYEEEE. The CDR3 runs to 14 residues.

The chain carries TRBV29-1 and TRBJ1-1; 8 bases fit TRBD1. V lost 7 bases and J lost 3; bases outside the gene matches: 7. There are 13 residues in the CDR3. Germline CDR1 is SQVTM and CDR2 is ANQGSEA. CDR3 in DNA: TGCAGCGGTACAGGGGGTGTTTACACTGAAGCTTTCTTT. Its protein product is CSGTGGVYTEAFF.

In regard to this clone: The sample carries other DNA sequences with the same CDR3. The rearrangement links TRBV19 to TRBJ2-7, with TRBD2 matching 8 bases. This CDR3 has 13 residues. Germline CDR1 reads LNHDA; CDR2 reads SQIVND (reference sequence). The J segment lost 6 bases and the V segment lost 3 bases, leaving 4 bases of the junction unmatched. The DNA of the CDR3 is TGTGCCAGTAGTATCGGACTAGCTCGCGAGCAGTACTTC. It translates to CASSIGLAREQYF.